A single sample gave rise to the 2 T cell receptor beta chains below, sequenced in a study of shared clonotypes between healthy human individuals. Method: immunoSEQ multiplex PCR; TCRdb's copy keeps in-frame clones and lacks some. The sample lists millions of clones; 85% to 95% were seen once. The naive CD8 fraction comprised CD45RO-negative cells positively selected for CCR7 and excluded terminally differentiated effector memory CD45RA+ cells. Material: naive CD8+ T cells from PBMCs. These receptors originate from a man younger than 35 in good health. Some clones in this sample may be carry-over from other donors' samples.

Concerning this clone: Within the sample, other DNA sequences also encode this same CDR3. J is TRBJ1-1 and V is TRBV27, with TRBD1 as a possible D gene (5 bases). This CDR3 has 13 amino acids. V shed 3 bases and J shed 3 bases, with 8 bases lying between them. Germline V gives CDR1 MNHEY, CDR2 SMNVEV (reference sequence). Here the CDR3 reads CASSLQGYTEAFF. The CDR3 nucleotides read TGTGCCAGCAGTTTGCAGGGTTACACTGAAGCTTTCTTT.

The J gene is TRBJ1-3, the V gene TRBV19; TRBD1 might be the D (5 bases). The germline gives CDR1 LNHDA, CDR2 SQIVND (reference sequence). V dropped 6 bases and J dropped 0 bases, with 12 bases sitting between them. CDR3 length equals 15 residues. In DNA, the CDR3 is TGTGCCAGTAGGGAAACAGGACTCTCTGGAAACACCATATATTTT. This codes for CASRETGLSGNTIYF. Full variable domain (missing parts from reference TRBV19 and TRBJ1-3): DGGITQSPKYLFRKEGQNVTLSCEQNLNHDAMYWYRQDPGQGLRLIYYSQIVNDFQKGDIAEGYSVSREKKESFPLTVTSAQKNPTAFYLCASRETGLSGNTIYFGEGSWLTVV.